These T cell receptor beta chains were read from a single sample in a study of cytomegalovirus exposure and HLA in healthy donors. Sequencing was performed with immunoSEQ multiplex PCR; in TCRdb, only in-frame clones are kept and a portion is missing. Seen here are tens of thousands of clones, about 92% observed once, and the top ten hold 1% to 1.5%. Sequencing used PBMCs. Receptors were obtained from a woman aged 18 to 35 in good health and CMV-seronegative. Both conserved end residues are trimmed from each CDR3.

j_call,v_call,cdr3_aa
TRBJ2-7,TRBV11-3,ASSLWQGTSGYEQY
TRBJ2-7,TRBV27,ASSLSSGSSYEQY
TRBJ2-7,TRBV10-2,AIPDSWYEQY
TRBJ2-7,TRBV27,ASSLGSLRGEQY
TRBJ2-1,TRBV19,ASSMGLAAYNEQF
TRBJ2-1,TRBV5-1,ASSASGMGYNEQF
TRBJ1-5,TRBV27,ASTGQAGQPQH
TRBJ1-6,TRBV9,ASSAGQGENSPLH
TRBJ2-1,TRBV20-1,SATTLGEQF
TRBJ2-2,TRBV28,ASSSTGLLLTGELF
TRBJ1-6,TRBV9,ASTGGGISPLH
TRBJ1-1,TRBV5-1,ASSAGQLNTEAF
TRBJ2-1,TRBV5-1,ASSLVGQGFHEQF
TRBJ2-1,TRBV6-6,ASSQQHYNEQF
TRBJ1-6,TRBV15,ATRETYNSPLH
TRBJ2-3,TRBV12-5,ASGLAGSTDTQY
TRBJ2-5,TRBV2,ATARDSQETQY
TRBJ1-1,TRBV10-2,ASRGTGALNTEAF
TRBJ2-2,TRBV2,ASRPGLGDTGELF
TRBJ2-2,TRBV9,ASSAGQGAWELF
TRBJ2-3,TRBV2,ATPSGVGTDTQY
TRBJ2-3,TRBV11-2,ASSLLGLTSTDTQY
TRBJ2-3,TRBV4-1,ASSQVSGQGARNTQY
TRBJ2-1,TRBV20-1,SARLASFPF
TRBJ1-1,TRBV29-1,SVDPFLEDTEAF
TRBJ1-1,TRBV7-6,ASSLANEDTEAF
TRBJ2-3,TRBV5-1,ASSLVASGSGLTDTQY
TRBJ1-1,TRBV27,ASRMTGNTEAF
TRBJ2-1,TRBV20-1,SASSGQF
TRBJ2-1,TRBV5-1,ASSLTPGTSGQNEQF
TRBJ2-7,TRBV10-3,AISESMGARIGKYEQY
TRBJ2-5,TRBV29-1,SVEEPVGKETQY
TRBJ2-7,TRBV2,ASREDSPGNEQY
TRBJ1-3,TRBV5-8,ASSLGGVRNTIY
TRBJ1-3,TRBV7-3,ASRTSGGRISGNTIY
TRBJ2-1,TRBV4-3,ASSQDPGPSSYNEQF
TRBJ2-1,TRBV4-1,ASSQGPYNEQF
TRBJ1-5,TRBV27,ASSLTGPDQPQH
TRBJ1-5,TRBV29-1,SVVAGSNQPQH
TRBJ2-7,TRBV7-9,ASSSPGNEQY
TRBJ2-1,TRBV6-4,ASSLTEGYNEQF
TRBJ1-2,TRBV6-5,ASTKGGGYGYT
TRBJ2-7,TRBV10-3,AISDLTGVYEQY
TRBJ2-5,TRBV27,ASSLTIAGGRETQY
TRBJ1-2,TRBV5-1,ASSHGQPDGYT
TRBJ1-5,TRBV6-6,ASTWGPNQPQH
TRBJ1-3,TRBV10-3,AISEQDHSGNTIY
TRBJ2-5,TRBV6-5,ASSYPLETQY
TRBJ2-5,TRBV27,ASSLSLVPGTGESETQY
TRBJ2-1,TRBV10-3,AISEDRDDEQF
TRBJ2-2,TRBV10-1,ASSVASENTGELF
TRBJ1-4,TRBV28,ASSLIRQGLNEKLF
TRBJ2-3,TRBV30,AWSRDRTFSGRVGTQY
TRBJ1-1,TRBV2,ASSEQGGDEAF
TRBJ2-5,TRBV4-1,ASSQDQGKGETQY
TRBJ1-2,TRBV18,ASSRGGNHPINYGYT
TRBJ2-7,TRBV2,ASSVDFYEQY
TRBJ2-5,TRBV11-2,ASRPQGGETQY
TRBJ1-1,TRBV19,ASSGQDTEAF
TRBJ2-3,TRBV10-2,ASSPGTSGGPTDTQY